This entry lists 23 T cell receptor gamma chains sequenced from one sample in a study of gammadelta T cells in human blood. TCRdb reanalysed the RT-PCR reads with CATT. In the table there are 280 or so gamma-chain clones, 20% to 25% of which are singletons. The sample taken for sequencing was Vgamma9Vdelta2 gamma-delta T cells from adult blood. The receptors were gathered from a human donor.

This clone turned up a few times. Given a far larger clone just one base away, this is likely a sequencing read error. J is TRGJP1 and V is TRGV10. TRGV10 belongs to the ORF category, with a function that is uncertain. The CDR3 is 16 amino acids. The chain's CDR3 is CAVWGGVDTTGWFKIF. The CDR3 nucleotides read TGTGCTGTGTGGGGCGGAGTAGATACCACTGGTTGGTTCAAGATATTT.

Comments on this clone: This DNA translates differently at residue 6 from the TCRdb protein, which is that of a much larger clone; a read error is likely, and the protein shown is the DNA's own translation. The V gene is TRGV9, the J gene TRGJP. CDR3 length: 15 amino acids. Germline V gene data show CDR1 as GITISATS and CDR2 as ISYDGTV (reference sequence). With 3 bases clipped from V and 7 bases from J, the junction kept 3 bases outside the gene matches. CDR3 region: CALWEHELGKKIKVF. CDR3 coding DNA: TGTGCCTTGTGGGAGCACGAGTTGGGCAAAAAAATCAAGGTATTT.

This clone has only a few counts. The protein given by TCRdb reflects a much larger clone and differs at residue 10 from this DNA's translation, likely from a read error; the protein shown is the DNA's translation. J is TRGJP and V is TRGV9. TCRdb gives no J gene; it was assigned here by matching the DNA to germline. Per germline, CDR1 GITISATS and CDR2 ISYDGTV (reference sequence). There are 18 residues in the CDR3. The CDR3 DNA follows: TGTGCCTTGTGGGAGATGCAGGGGCAACAGTTGGGCAAAAAAATCAAGGTATTT. It encodes CALWEMQGQQLGKKIKVF.

The table lists this clone with a few counts. The protein held in TCRdb is that of a much larger clone and does not match this DNA's translation at residue 5, likely because of a read error; the protein shown is translated from the DNA. V gene TRGV9 combines with J gene TRGJ1 or TRGJ2. V gave up 4 bases and J gave up 10 bases; unmatched junction bases: 13. Germline CDR1 is GITISATS and CDR2 is ISYDGTV (reference sequence). The CDR3 spans 13 residues. The CDR3 DNA sequence: TGTGCCTTGTGGGATGATCGGCCCAGGAAGAAACTCTTT. This sequence encodes CALWDDRPRKKLF.

In its sample, this clone was seen a few times. This DNA's translation and the protein TCRdb lists, from a much larger clone, do not match at residue 13, likely due to a read error; the protein shown is translated from the DNA. The chain employs TRGV9 and TRGJP. The germline V gene encodes CDR1 GITISATS and CDR2 ISYDGTV (reference sequence). The CDR3 covers 15 residues. CDR3 bases: TGTGCCTTGTGGGAATCAGAGTTGGGCAAAAAAATCAATGTATTT. Its translation is CALWESELGKKINVF.

A remark on this clone: A far larger clone is just one base off, so this is likely a read error. Other nucleotide sequences from this sample produce the same CDR3. The genes are TRGV9 and TRGJP. V was pared by 4 bases and J by 9 bases, with 6 bases of the junction left unmatched. The CDR3 runs 15 residues. Germline assignment: CDR1 GITISATS and CDR2 ISYDGTV (reference sequence). CDR3: CALWDVGLGKKIKVF. CDR3 nucleotides: TGTGCCTTGTGGGATGTTGGGTTGGGCAAAAAAATCAAGGTATTT.

This clone showed up just a few times. It differs at one base from a far larger clone, so likely a read error. This sequence joins TRGV10 and TRGJP1. TCRdb does not report a J gene; here it was assigned by matching the DNA to germline references. TRGV10 is assigned to the ORF class and has an uncertain function. CDR3 length equals 16 residues. Trimming at V came to 8 bases and at J to 3 bases, leaving 13 bases not matched to a gene. The CDR3 sequence is CAAWGGVDSTGWFKIF. Here the CDR3 DNA reads TGTGCTGCGTGGGGCGGAGTAGATTCCACTGGTTGGTTCAAGATATTT.

As regards this clone: This sequence is one base from a far larger clone and is likely a read error. The same CDR3 can be traced to other DNA sequences in this sample. The rearrangement joins TRGV9 to TRGJ1 or TRGJ2. Germline CDR1 GITISATS, CDR2 ISYDGTV (reference sequence). The CDR3 covers 13 residues. V lost 2 bases to trimming and J lost 10 bases; unmatched junction nucleotides: 11. This CDR3 is CALWEDRPRKKLF. In DNA form, the CDR3 reads TGTGCCTTGTGGGAGGATCGACCCAGGAAGAAACTCTTT.

Worth noting for this clone: TCRdb pairs this DNA with a much larger clone's protein that differs at residue 3, likely a read error; the protein shown was translated from the DNA. The J gene is TRGJP, the V gene TRGV9. The CDR3 runs 18 residues. Germline V gives CDR1 GITISATS, CDR2 ISYDGTV (reference sequence). In DNA form, the CDR3 reads TGTGCCTTTTGGGAGATGCAGGGGCAAGAGTTGGGCAAAAAAATCAAGGTATTT. Translated, it gives CAFWEMQGQELGKKIKVF.

This clone has a handful of counts. A single base is all that separates this from a far larger clone, so a read error is likely. This chain links TRGV9 with TRGJP. This CDR3 region has 16 residues. Germline CDR1 reads GITISATS; CDR2 reads ISYDGTV (reference sequence). The DNA of the CDR3 is TGTGCCTTGTGGGAGGTACAAGATTTGGGCAAAAAAATCAAGGTATTT. Its protein is CALWEVQDLGKKIKVF.

This clone was recorded a few times. A far larger clone is a single base away, which makes a read error likely. This chain joins TRGV9 and TRGJP. The CDR3 has 17 amino acids. CDR1 is GITISATS and CDR2 is ISYDGTV in the germline V gene (reference sequence). CDR3 residues: CALWEEHREFGKKIKVF. DNA for the CDR3: TGTGCCTTGTGGGAGGAACATAGAGAGTTTGGCAAAAAAATCAAGGTATTT.

Note on this clone: A read error likely explains why the TCRdb protein, taken from a much larger clone, differs from this DNA's translation at residue 7; the protein shown is translated from the DNA. V is TRGV9 and J is TRGJP. V shed 3 bases and J 8 bases; nucleotides not matched to a gene: 4. CDR1 is GITISATS and CDR2 is ISYDGTV in the germline V gene (reference sequence). The CDR3 runs 15 residues. The CDR3 coding sequence is TGTGCCTTGTGGGAGCGCCAGTTGGGCAAAAAAATCAAGGTATTT. Translating it yields CALWERQLGKKIKVF.

The chain carries TRGV9 and TRGJ1 or TRGJ2. The V and J ends lost 3 bases and 0 bases, in that order; junction bases with no gene match: 5. The CDR3 has 14 residues. Germline assignment: CDR1 GITISATS and CDR2 ISYDGTV (reference sequence). The chain's CDR3 is CALWESQNYYKKLF. In nucleotides, the CDR3 is TGTGCCTTGTGGGAGAGCCAGAATTATTATAAGAAACTCTTT.

About this clone itself: A far larger clone is a single base away, which makes a read error likely. The rearrangement uses TRGV9 and TRGJP. TCRdb records no J gene; here it was assigned by comparing the DNA to germline. This CDR3 spans 17 amino acids. Germline V gene data show CDR1 as GITISATS and CDR2 as ISYDGTV (reference sequence). CDR3 coding DNA: TGTGCCTTGTGGGAGGTGCGCGGGGAGTTGGGCAAAAAAAACAAGGTATTT. This sequence encodes CALWEVRGELGKKNKVF.

In regard to this clone: A far more abundant clone sits one base away, making this likely a read error. The rearrangement uses TRGV9 and TRGJ1 or TRGJ2. Matching the DNA to germline supplied the J gene, which TCRdb does not give. Looked up from germline, CDR1 is GITISATS and CDR2 is ISYDGTV (reference sequence). CDR3 size: 11 residues. V was clipped by 5 bases and J by 11 bases; unmatched bases: 9. The CDR3 reads CALWVDTQKLF. The CDR3 bases are TGTGCCTTGTGGGTGGACACGCAGAAACTCTTT.

Details on this clone: Translating this DNA gives a protein that differs at residue 9 from the TCRdb one, which belongs to a much larger clone; a read error is likely, and the protein shown is this translation. V and J are TRGV9 and TRGJ1 or TRGJ2. The J gene is not listed in TCRdb, so it was assigned here from a DNA match to germline. CDR3 length: 13 residues. Looked up from germline, CDR1 is GITISATS and CDR2 is ISYDGTV (reference sequence). The junction had 11 bases not matched to a gene; V was cut back by 2 bases and J by 10 bases. This CDR3 reads CALWEDRPMKKLF. CDR3 nucleotides: TGTGCCTTGTGGGAGGATCGGCCCATGAAGAAACTCTTT.

A note on this clone: Possible read error: a much larger clone is one base away. Different DNA sequences within this sample yield the same CDR3. The chain links TRGV9 to TRGJP. This CDR3 is 16 amino acids long. J was trimmed by 4 bases and V by 2 bases; bases with no gene match: 2. The germline CDR1 and CDR2 sequences are GITISATS and ISYDGTV (reference sequence). The CDR3 DNA sequence: TGTGCCTTGTGGGAGGCCCAAGAGTTGGGCAAAAAAATCAAGGTATTT. The encoded protein is CALWEAQELGKKIKVF.

By share, this clone ranks as hyperexpanded. Distinct nucleotide sequences in the sample also encode this CDR3. This chain uses TRGV9 with TRGJP. Germline V lookup: CDR1 GITISATS, CDR2 ISYDGTV (reference sequence). V dropped 1 base and J dropped 4; count of bases not matched to a gene: 1. This CDR3 spans 16 amino acids. The CDR3 DNA is TGTGCCTTGTGGGAGGTACAAGAGTTGGGCAAAAAAATCAAGGTATTT. This encodes CALWEVQELGKKIKVF.

This clone came up a few times. A far larger clone is a single base away, which makes a read error likely. The chain carries TRGV9 and TRGJ1 or TRGJ2. Germline CDR1 reads GITISATS; CDR2 reads ISYDGTV (reference sequence). This CDR3 spans 16 amino acids. As DNA, the CDR3 is TGTGCCTTGTGGGGGGTGAAGCATTTACATTATTATAAGAAACTCTTT. Translating gives CALWGVKHLHYYKKLF.

This clone was counted only a few times. A far larger clone is a single base away, which makes a read error likely. This chain uses TRGV9 with TRGJP. The CDR3 totals 16 residues. Germline values: CDR1 GITISATS, CDR2 ISYDGTV (reference sequence). The CDR3 coding sequence is TGTGCCTTGTGGGAGGTACAAGAGTTGGGCAAAAAAAACAAGGTATTT. It codes for CALWEVQELGKKNKVF.

About this clone: The protein in TCRdb stems from a much larger clone and differs at residue 8 from this DNA's translation, likely a read error; here the protein is translated from the DNA. The chain uses TRGV2 and TRGJ1 or TRGJ2. CDR3 length equals 10 residues. Germline values: CDR1 EGSNGY, CDR2 YDSYNSKV. CDR3 in DNA: TGTGCCGCTGATTATTATAAGAACCTCTTT. It translates to CAADYYKNLF.

This clone has more than one count but fewer than ten. The amino acid sequence in TCRdb belongs to a much larger clone and departs from this DNA's translation at residue 11, likely a sequencing read error; the sequence shown is translated from the DNA. The rearrangement joins TRGV9 to TRGJ1 or TRGJ2. Losses at the gene ends were 2 bases for V and 14 bases for J; bases not matched to a gene: 15. This CDR3 is 13 amino acids long. The germline V gene has CDR1 GITISATS and CDR2 ISYDGTV (reference sequence). In DNA form, the CDR3 reads TGTGCCTTGTGGGAGGATCGGCCCAGGAAGGAACTCTTT. As protein: CALWEDRPRKELF.

This clone has a handful of counts. TCRdb's protein for this DNA is that of a much larger clone and differs from the translation at residue 11, likely a read error; the protein shown is the DNA translation. This rearrangement joins TRGV9 to TRGJP. The V gene's germline CDR1 is GITISATS and CDR2 ISYDGTV (reference sequence). The CDR3 covers 18 residues. In DNA, the CDR3 is TGTGCCTTGTGGGAGATGCAGGGGCAAGAGTTTGGCAAAAAAATCAAGGTATTT. Protein product: CALWEMQGQEFGKKIKVF.